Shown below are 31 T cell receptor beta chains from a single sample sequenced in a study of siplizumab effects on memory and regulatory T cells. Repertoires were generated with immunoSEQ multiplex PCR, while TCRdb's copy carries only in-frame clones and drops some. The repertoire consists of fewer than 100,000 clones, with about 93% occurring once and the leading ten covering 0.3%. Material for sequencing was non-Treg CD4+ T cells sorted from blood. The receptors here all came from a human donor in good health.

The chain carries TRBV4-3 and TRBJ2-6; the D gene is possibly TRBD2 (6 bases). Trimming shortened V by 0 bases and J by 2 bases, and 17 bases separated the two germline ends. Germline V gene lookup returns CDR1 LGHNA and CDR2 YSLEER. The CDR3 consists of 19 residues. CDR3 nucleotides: TGCGCCAGCAGCCAAGATACCCGATCGGCGGGAACTGGGGCCAACGTCCTGACTTTC. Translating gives CASSQDTRSAGTGANVLTF.

CDR3 protein: CASGTGQGAKYNEQFF. Written as DNA, the CDR3 is TGTGCTAGTGGTACCGGACAGGGGGCCAAGTACAATGAGCAGTTCTTC. V gene TRBV12-5 combines with J gene TRBJ2-1, with 11 bases aligning to TRBD1. This CDR3 spans 16 amino acids. Germline V CDR1 and CDR2: LGHNT, FRNRAP. The V gene end was trimmed by 5 bases and the J gene end by 4 bases; junction bases not matched to a gene: 7.

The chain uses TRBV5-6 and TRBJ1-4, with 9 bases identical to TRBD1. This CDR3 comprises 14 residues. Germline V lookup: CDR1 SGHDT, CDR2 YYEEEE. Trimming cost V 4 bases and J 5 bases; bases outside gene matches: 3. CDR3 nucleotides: TGTGCCAGCAGCCCCGGACAGGGGAATGAAAAACTGTTTTTT. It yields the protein CASSPGQGNEKLFF.

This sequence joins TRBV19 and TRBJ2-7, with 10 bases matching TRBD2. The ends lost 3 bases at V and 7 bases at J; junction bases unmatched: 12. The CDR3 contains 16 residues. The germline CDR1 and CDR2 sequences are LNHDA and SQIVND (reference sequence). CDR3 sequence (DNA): TGTGCCAGTAGTATCCTAGCGGGAGCATCGAACGGAGAGCAGTACTTC. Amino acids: CASSILAGASNGEQYF. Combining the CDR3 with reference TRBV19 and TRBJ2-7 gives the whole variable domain DGGITQSPKYLFRKEGQNVTLSCEQNLNHDAMYWYRQDPGQGLRLIYYSQIVNDFQKGDIAEGYSVSREKKESFPLTVTSAQKNPTAFYLCASSILAGASNGEQYFGPGTRLTVT.

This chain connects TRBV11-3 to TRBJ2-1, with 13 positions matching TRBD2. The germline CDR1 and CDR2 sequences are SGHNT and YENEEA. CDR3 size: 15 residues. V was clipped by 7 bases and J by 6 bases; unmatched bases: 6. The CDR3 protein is CASKKGLAGSNEQFF. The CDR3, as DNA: TGTGCCAGCAAAAAGGGACTAGCGGGAAGCAATGAGCAGTTCTTC.

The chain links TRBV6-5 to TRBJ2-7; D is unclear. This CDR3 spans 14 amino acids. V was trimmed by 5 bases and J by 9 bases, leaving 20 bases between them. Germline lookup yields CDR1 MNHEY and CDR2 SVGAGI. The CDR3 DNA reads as TGTGCCAGCAGTGACCGCTGGACCTCCTCCTGGCAGTACTTC. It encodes CASSDRWTSSWQYF.

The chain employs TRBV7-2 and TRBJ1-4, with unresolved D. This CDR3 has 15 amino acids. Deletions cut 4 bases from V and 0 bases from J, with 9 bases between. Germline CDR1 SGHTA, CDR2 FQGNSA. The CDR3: CASSSRNPTNEKLFF. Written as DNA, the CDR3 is TGTGCCAGCAGCTCCAGAAATCCAACTAATGAAAAACTGTTTTTT.

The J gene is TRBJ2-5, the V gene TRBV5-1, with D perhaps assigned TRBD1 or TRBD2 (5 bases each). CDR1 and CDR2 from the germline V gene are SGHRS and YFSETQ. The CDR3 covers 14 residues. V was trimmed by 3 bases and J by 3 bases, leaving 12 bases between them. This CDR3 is CASSSPGTEETQYF. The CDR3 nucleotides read TGCGCCAGCAGCTCCCCCGGGACGGAAGAGACCCAGTACTTC.

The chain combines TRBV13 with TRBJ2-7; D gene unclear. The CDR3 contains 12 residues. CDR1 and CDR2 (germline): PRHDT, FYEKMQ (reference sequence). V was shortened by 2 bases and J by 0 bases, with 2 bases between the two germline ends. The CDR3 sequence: CASSLHSYEQYF. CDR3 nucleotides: TGTGCCAGCAGCTTACACTCCTACGAGCAGTACTTC.

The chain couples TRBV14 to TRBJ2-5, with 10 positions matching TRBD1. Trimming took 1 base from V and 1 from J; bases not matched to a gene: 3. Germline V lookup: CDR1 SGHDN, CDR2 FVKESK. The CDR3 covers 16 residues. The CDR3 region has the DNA TGTGCCAGCAGCCAAGCGACAGGGGGCTTCCAAGAGACCCAGTACTTC. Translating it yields CASSQATGGFQETQYF. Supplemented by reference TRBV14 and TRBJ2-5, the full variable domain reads EAGVTQFPSHSVIEKGQTVTLRCDPISGHDNLYWYRRVMGKEIKFLLHFVKESKQDESGMPNNRFLAERTGGTYSTLKVQPAELEDSGVYFCASSQATGGFQETQYFGPGTRLLVL.

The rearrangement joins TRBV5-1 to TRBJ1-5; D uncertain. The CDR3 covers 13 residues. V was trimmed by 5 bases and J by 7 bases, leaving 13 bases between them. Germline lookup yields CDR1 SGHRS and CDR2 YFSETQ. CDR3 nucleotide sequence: TGCGCCAGCAGTTTAGGGATAAACCAGCCCCAGCATTTT. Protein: CASSLGINQPQHF. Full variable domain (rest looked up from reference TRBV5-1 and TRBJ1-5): KAGVTQTPRYLIKTRGQQVTLSCSPISGHRSVSWYQQTPGQGLQFLFEYFSETQRNKGNFPGRFSGRQFSNSRSEMNVSTLELGDSALYLCASSLGINQPQHFGDGTRLSIL.

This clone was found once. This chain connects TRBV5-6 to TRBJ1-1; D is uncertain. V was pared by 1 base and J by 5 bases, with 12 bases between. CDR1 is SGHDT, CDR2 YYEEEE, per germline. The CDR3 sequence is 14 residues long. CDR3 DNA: TGTGCCAGCAGCTTGAGCCCCACCGGGACTGAAGCTTTCTTT. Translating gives CASSLSPTGTEAFF.

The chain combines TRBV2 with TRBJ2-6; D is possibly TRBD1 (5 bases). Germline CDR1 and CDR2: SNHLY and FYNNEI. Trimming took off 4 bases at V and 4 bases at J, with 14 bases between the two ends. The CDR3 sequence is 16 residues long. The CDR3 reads CASSGTGPGGANVLTF. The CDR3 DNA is TGTGCCAGCAGTGGAACAGGACCCGGGGGGGCCAACGTCCTGACTTTC.

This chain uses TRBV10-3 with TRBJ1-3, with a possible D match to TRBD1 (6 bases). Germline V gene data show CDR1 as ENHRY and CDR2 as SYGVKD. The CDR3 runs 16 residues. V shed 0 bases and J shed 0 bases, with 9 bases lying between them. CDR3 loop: CAISESNRDSGNTIYF. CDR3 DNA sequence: TGTGCCATCAGTGAGTCGAACAGGGACTCTGGAAACACCATATATTTT.

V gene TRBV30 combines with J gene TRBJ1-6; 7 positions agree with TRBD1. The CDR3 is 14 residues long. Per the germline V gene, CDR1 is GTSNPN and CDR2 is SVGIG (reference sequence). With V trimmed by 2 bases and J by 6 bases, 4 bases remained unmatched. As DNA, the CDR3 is TGTGCCTGGAGTTCGACAGGGAGTAATTCACCCCTCCACTTT. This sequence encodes CAWSSTGSNSPLHF.

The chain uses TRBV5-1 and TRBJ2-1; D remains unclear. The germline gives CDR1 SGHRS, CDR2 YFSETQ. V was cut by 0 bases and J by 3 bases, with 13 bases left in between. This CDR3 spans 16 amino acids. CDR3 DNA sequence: TGCGCCAGCAGCTTGGTCGCAGCAGACTTCTACAATGAGCAGTTCTTC. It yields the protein CASSLVAADFYNEQFF.

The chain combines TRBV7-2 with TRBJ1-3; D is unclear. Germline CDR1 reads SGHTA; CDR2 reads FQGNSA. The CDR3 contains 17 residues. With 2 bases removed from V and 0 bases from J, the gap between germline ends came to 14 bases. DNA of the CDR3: TGTGCCAGCAGCTTAATCTCCAGGTCCAACTCTGGAAACACCATATATTTT. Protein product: CASSLISRSNSGNTIYF.

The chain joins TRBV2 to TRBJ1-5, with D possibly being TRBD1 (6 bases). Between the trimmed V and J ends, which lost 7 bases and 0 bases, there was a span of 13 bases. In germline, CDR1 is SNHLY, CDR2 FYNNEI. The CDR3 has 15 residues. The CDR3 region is CASTTDSYSNQPQHF. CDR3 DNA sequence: TGTGCCAGCACCACGGACAGCTATAGCAATCAGCCCCAGCATTTT.

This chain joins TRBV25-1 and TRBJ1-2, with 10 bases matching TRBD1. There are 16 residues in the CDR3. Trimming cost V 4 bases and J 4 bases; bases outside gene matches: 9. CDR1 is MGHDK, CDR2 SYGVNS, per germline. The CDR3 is CASSATTRDRGYGYTF. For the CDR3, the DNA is TGTGCCAGCAGTGCAACGACCCGGGACAGGGGCTATGGCTACACCTTC.

CDR3 sequence: CASSMSLGSDGYTF. The CDR3 coding sequence is TGCGCCAGCAGCATGTCCTTGGGGTCGGATGGCTACACCTTC. The J gene is TRBJ1-2, the V gene TRBV5-1; D unresolved. The CDR3 is made up of 14 amino acids. V lost 4 bases and J 6 bases, leaving 16 bases between the germline ends. CDR1 is SGHRS and CDR2 is YFSETQ in the germline V gene.

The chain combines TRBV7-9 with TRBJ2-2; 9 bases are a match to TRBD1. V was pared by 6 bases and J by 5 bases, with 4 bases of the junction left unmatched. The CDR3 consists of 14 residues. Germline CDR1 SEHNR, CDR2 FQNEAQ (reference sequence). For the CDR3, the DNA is TGTGCCAGCAGAGAAGGACAGGGGACCGGGGAGCTGTTTTTT. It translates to CASREGQGTGELFF. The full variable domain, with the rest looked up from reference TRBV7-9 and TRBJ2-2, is DTGVSQNPRHKITKRGQNVTFRCDPISEHNRLYWYRQTLGQGPEFLTYFQNEAQLEKSRLLSDRFSAERPKGSFSTLEIQRTEQGDSAMYLCASREGQGTGELFFGEGSRLTVL.

The CDR3 region is CATSREDPGKNTEAFF. The CDR3 DNA reads TGTGCCACCAGCAGAGAGGACCCGGGCAAGAACACTGAAGCTTTCTTT. The V gene is TRBV15, the J gene TRBJ1-1; no clear D. From germline, CDR1 is LNHNV and CDR2 YYDKDF (reference sequence). This CDR3 region has 16 residues. V was clipped by 0 bases and J by 1 base, with 12 bases between them.

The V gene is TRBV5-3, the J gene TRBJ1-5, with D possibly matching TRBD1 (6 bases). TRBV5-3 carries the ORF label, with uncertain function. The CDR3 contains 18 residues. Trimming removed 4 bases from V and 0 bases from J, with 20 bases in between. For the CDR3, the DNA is TGTGCCAGAAGCCCAACCGACAGGAGACCTTATAGCAATCAGCCCCAGCATTTT. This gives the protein CARSPTDRRPYSNQPQHF.

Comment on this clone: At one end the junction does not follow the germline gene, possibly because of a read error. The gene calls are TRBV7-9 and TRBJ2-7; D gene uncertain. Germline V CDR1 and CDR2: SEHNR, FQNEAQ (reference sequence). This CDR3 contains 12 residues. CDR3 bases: TGTGCCAGCAGCCTACCACAGAACGAACAGTACTTC. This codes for CASSLPQNEQYF.

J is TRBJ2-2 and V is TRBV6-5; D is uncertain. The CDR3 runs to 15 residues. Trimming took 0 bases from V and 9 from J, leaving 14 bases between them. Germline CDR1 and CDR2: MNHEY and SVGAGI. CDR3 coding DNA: TGTGCCAGCAGTTACTCGAGTGGTTCAAAGTGGGAGCTGTTTTTT. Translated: CASSYSSGSKWELFF.

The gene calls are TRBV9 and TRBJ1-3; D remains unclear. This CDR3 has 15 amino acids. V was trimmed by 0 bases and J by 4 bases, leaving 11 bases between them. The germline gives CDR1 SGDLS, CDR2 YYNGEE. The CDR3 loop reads CASSVGEGAGNTIYF. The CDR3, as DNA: TGTGCCAGCAGCGTAGGAGAGGGCGCCGGAAACACCATATATTTT.

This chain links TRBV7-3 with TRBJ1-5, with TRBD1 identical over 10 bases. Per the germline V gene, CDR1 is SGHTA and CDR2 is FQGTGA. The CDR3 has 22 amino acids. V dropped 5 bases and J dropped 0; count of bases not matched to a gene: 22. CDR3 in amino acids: CASSQGGQGNIGPPISNQPQHF. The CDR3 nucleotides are TGTGCCAGCAGCCAAGGGGGACAGGGGAATATAGGTCCCCCTATTAGCAATCAGCCCCAGCATTTT.

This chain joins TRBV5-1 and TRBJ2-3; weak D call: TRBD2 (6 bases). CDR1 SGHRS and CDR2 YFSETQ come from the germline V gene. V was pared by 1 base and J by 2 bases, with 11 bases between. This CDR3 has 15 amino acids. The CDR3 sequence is CASSLTSPNTDTQYF. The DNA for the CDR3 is TGCGCCAGCAGCTTGACTAGCCCAAACACAGATACGCAGTATTTT.

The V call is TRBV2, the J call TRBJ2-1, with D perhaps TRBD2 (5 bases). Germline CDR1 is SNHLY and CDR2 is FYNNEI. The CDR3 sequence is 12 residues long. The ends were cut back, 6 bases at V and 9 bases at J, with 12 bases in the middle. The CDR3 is CASRELEVEQFF. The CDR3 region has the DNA TGTGCCAGCAGAGAACTAGAGGTTGAGCAGTTCTTC.

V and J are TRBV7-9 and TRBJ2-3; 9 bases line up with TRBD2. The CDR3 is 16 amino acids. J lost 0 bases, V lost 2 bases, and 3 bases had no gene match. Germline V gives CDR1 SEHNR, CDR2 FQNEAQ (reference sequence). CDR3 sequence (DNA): TGTGCCAGCAGCTTACAGCGGGGGGCTAGCACAGATACGCAGTATTTT. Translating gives CASSLQRGASTDTQYF.

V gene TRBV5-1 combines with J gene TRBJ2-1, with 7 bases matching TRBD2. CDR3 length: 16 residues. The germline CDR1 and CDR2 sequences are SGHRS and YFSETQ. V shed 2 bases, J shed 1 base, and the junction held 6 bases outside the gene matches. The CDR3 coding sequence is TGCGCCAGCAGCTTTCTAAGCGGGAAGTCCTACAATGAGCAGTTCTTC. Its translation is CASSFLSGKSYNEQFF.